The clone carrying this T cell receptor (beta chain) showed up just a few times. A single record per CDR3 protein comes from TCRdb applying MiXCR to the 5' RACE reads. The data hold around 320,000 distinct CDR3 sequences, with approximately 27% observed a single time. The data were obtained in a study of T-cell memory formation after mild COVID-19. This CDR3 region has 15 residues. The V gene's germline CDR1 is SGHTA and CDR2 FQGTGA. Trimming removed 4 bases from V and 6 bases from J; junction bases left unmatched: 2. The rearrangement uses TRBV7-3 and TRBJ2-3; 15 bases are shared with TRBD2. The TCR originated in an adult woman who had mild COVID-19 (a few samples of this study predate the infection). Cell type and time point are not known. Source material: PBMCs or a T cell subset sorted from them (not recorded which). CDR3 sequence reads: CASSSGTSGRDTQYF. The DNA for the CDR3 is TGTGCCAGCAGCTCCGGGACTAGCGGGAGGGATACGCAGTATTTT.